This passage covers 2 T cell receptor beta chains from one sample sequenced in a study of PD-L1 blockade in urothelial cancer. Profiling relied on immunoSEQ multiplex PCR, and the TCRdb table lists in-frame clones only, not all of them. The repertoire holds tens of thousands of clones, with about 85% as singletons. The input for sequencing was PBMCs, taken around atezolizumab (anti-PD-L1) treatment. Every receptor here comes from a man aged 55 to 70 with urothelial cancer.

This chain joins TRBV7-3 and TRBJ1-1; D not resolved. Germline CDR1 SGHTA, CDR2 FQGTGA. The germline V and J ends were trimmed by 4 bases and 1 base, with 10 bases remaining between them. The CDR3 spans 14 residues. CDR3 bases: TGTGCCAGCAGCTATTCCTCAGGGAACACTGAAGCTTTCTTT. The encoded protein is CASSYSSGNTEAFF.

In this sample, this clone turned up once. The rearrangement links TRBV7-3 to TRBJ2-2, with 8 bases aligning to TRBD1. CDR1 and CDR2 (germline): SGHTA, FQGTGA. Trimming removed 1 base from V and 4 bases from J; junction bases left unmatched: 8. CDR3 size: 17 residues. In DNA, the CDR3 is TGTGCCAGCAGCTTAAACGGACAGGGTGCGGGCACCGGGGAGCTGTTTTTT. Amino acid sequence: CASSLNGQGAGTGELFF.